A selection of T cell receptor beta chains follows, all from one sample in a study of blood T cell repertoires in COVID-19. The table came from immunoSEQ multiplex PCR; TCRdb's copy has only in-frame clones and leaves some out. This table has about 130,000 clones, around 80% appearing once. Sequenced input: peripheral blood. These receptors were taken from a woman in her forties or fifties with acute or convalescent COVID-19. The CDR3 runs from the conserved cysteine through the conserved F or W. D genes are given only for firm matches. Not every row has a clone size; where given, it reads once, few, many or a size class.

d_call j_call v_call clone_size cdr3_nt cdr3_aa
TRBD1 TRBJ2-1 TRBV27 - TGTGCCAGCAGTTTATCCGTGGGTGGAGGACAGGGGCGCAATGAGCAGTTCTTC CASSLSVGGGQGRNEQFF
- TRBJ2-3 TRBV29-1 - TGCAGCGTTTACAGGGAACAGACAGATACGCAGTATTTT CSVYREQTDTQYF
- TRBJ1-4 TRBV2 - TGTGCCAGCAGCGCGACCCGGGGGTTTAATGAAAAACTGTTTTTT CASSATRGFNEKLFF
- TRBJ1-1 TRBV2 once TGTGCCAGCAGTGCCCAGGGTTGGGGAGGGGACACTGAAGCTTTCTTT CASSAQGWGGDTEAFF
- TRBJ1-1 TRBV30 - TGTGCCTGGAGTGTGGGCCCCGGCTCGGAAGCTTTCTTT CAWSVGPGSEAFF
TRBD2 TRBJ2-2 TRBV29-1 few TGCAGCGTTCAGACTAGCGGATCGAACACCGGGGAGCTGTTTTTT CSVQTSGSNTGELFF
- TRBJ1-5 TRBV28 - TGTGCCAGCAGTTCCAGTCATCAGCCCCAGCATTTT CASSSSHQPQHF
- TRBJ1-5 TRBV2 - TGTGCCAGCAGTGTAGAGGGAATTCGACCCCAGCATTTT CASSVEGIRPQHF
- TRBJ2-3 TRBV24-1 - TGTGCCACCGAGGGAACCGGGGCAGATACGCAGTATTTT CATEGTGADTQYF
TRBD1 TRBJ2-1 TRBV6-5 once TGTGCCAGCTTTAACCCGGGACAGGGGGCTGATGAGCAGTTCTTC CASFNPGQGADEQFF
TRBD1 TRBJ2-7 TRBV9 few TGTGCCAGCAGCGTAGGAGACAGGGGATCCTACGAGCAGTACTTC CASSVGDRGSYEQYF
TRBD2 TRBJ2-7 TRBV5-4 - TGTGCCAGCAGCTTTGGACTAGACAACGAGCAGTACTTC CASSFGLDNEQYF
TRBD2 TRBJ2-1 TRBV7-8 - TGTGCCAGCAGGCATAGCGGGGGGAGACTATACAATGAGCAGTTCTTC CASRHSGGRLYNEQFF
- TRBJ1-6 TRBV7-9 - TGTGCCAGCAGCTCCCGGGACATTAATTCACCCCTCCACTTT CASSSRDINSPLHF
- TRBJ2-1 TRBV5-4 - TGTGCCAGCACCCTCCAGGGGCGGGACAATGAGCAGTTCTTC CASTLQGRDNEQFF
- TRBJ1-2 TRBV28 - TGTGCCAGCAGTGTGAGACAGTGGGGCTACACCTTC CASSVRQWGYTF
- TRBJ2-2 TRBV2 - TGTGCCAGCCGTGCACACGAGAACACCGGGGAGCTGTTTTTT CASRAHENTGELFF
TRBD1 TRBJ2-7 TRBV4-1 - TGCGCCAGCAGCCCGAAAACCGGGACAGGCACTACCTACGAGCAGTACTTC CASSPKTGTGTTYEQYF
- TRBJ2-3 TRBV6-5 - TGTGCCAGCAGGCTTCGCGGGGCACGGGCAGATACGCAGTATTTT CASRLRGARADTQYF
TRBD2 TRBJ2-3 TRBV7-7 - TGTGCTAGCAGCCGACTAGCGGGGGGGCAGTCGGATACGCAGTATTTT CASSRLAGGQSDTQYF
TRBD2 TRBJ2-1 TRBV18 - TGTGCCAGCTCACCACCGGGACTAGCGGGAGGATCGAATGAGCAGTTCTTC CASSPPGLAGGSNEQFF
- TRBJ1-3 TRBV30 - TGTGCCTGGAGTGCCGGGAGGGCCGCGGGAAACACCATATATTTT CAWSAGRAAGNTIYF
- TRBJ1-6 TRBV9 - TGTGCCAGCAGCGTAGGGGATAGGGGCTCACCCCTCCACTTT CASSVGDRGSPLHF
- TRBJ1-2 TRBV2 once TGTGCCAGCAGTGTAGACAGAAACTATGGCTACACCTTC CASSVDRNYGYTF
TRBD1 TRBJ1-1 TRBV7-9 few TGTGCCAGCAGCTTAGACGACAGGGTTGAAGCTTTCTTT CASSLDDRVEAFF
TRBD2 TRBJ2-5 TRBV9 - TGTGCCAGCAGCCCAGATGGGACTAGCGGGACCCAGTACTTC CASSPDGTSGTQYF
TRBD2 TRBJ2-1 TRBV12-5 - TGTGCTAGTGCCGGGGGGGGATACGAGCAGTTCTTC CASAGGGYEQFF
TRBD1 TRBJ1-5 TRBV10-3 - TGTGCCATCAGTAGGGACAGGGTGGTCAATCAGCCCCAGCATTTT CAISRDRVVNQPQHF
TRBD1 TRBJ1-1 TRBV19 - TGTGCCAGTAGTCCCGGACAGGCGCTATCTTTTGGTACTGAAGCTTTCTTT CASSPGQALSFGTEAFF
- TRBJ2-6 TRBV18 - TGTGCCAGCTCTCTCGGACAAGCTGGGGCCAACGTCCTGACTTTC CASSLGQAGANVLTF
TRBD1 TRBJ1-5 TRBV27 - TGTGCCAGCAGTTTCTCTGGGACAGTCGGCAGTCAGCCCCAGCATTTT CASSFSGTVGSQPQHF
TRBD1 TRBJ1-2 TRBV28 - TGTGCCAGCAGTCCCACCCCACCTGGACAGGGGGACGGCTACACCTTC CASSPTPPGQGDGYTF
TRBD2 TRBJ2-7 TRBV25-1 - TGTGCCAGCAGCGGACTAGCGGACTCCTACGAGCAGTACTTC CASSGLADSYEQYF
- TRBJ2-5 TRBV2 - TGTGCCAGCAGTGGAAGCACCCCGGAGACCCAGTACTTC CASSGSTPETQYF
- TRBJ2-3 TRBV19 - TGTGCCAGTAGTATTAAGGGTAGGGAATTTGGAGGGACAGATACGCAGTATTTT CASSIKGREFGGTDTQYF